These T cell receptor beta chains were read from a single sample in a study of Ad26.COV2.S vaccination and SARS-CoV-2 variants. Data came from immunoSEQ multiplex PCR; TCRdb stores just in-frame clones and leaves some out. This sample has some 300,000 clones, with around four fifths found just once. Sequenced here: peripheral blood, sampled in a trial of Ad26.COV2.S vaccine versus placebo. All receptors derive from a person between 18 and 59 years old who received the Ad26.COV2.S COVID-19 vaccine or a placebo. Both conserved end residues are part of each CDR3. The order of the fields is clone size, D gene, V gene, CDR3 length, J gene, CDR3 protein, CDR3 DNA. The D gene is left open where the match is weak. Some rows have no size entry. The others give once, few or many, or a class for an expanded clone.

abundance: -; d_gene: -; v_gene: TRBV5-1; len: 13; j_gene: TRBJ2-7; CDR3aa: CASSLIGAQEQYF; CDR3nt: TGCGCCAGCAGCTTGATAGGGGCTCAAGAGCAGTACTTC
abundance: once; d_gene: TRBD2; v_gene: TRBV5-1; len: 17; j_gene: TRBJ2-1; CDR3aa: CASSSSLGLAGGHEQFF; CDR3nt: TGCGCCAGCAGCTCCTCCCTGGGACTAGCGGGGGGCCATGAGCAGTTCTTC
abundance: -; d_gene: -; v_gene: TRBV5-4; len: 15; j_gene: TRBJ1-6; CDR3aa: CASSETGSHNSPLHF; CDR3nt: TGTGCCAGCAGCGAAACAGGCTCCCATAATTCACCCCTCCACTTT
abundance: -; d_gene: TRBD1; v_gene: TRBV7-2; len: 14; j_gene: TRBJ1-2; CDR3aa: CASSFGQGEGGYTF; CDR3nt: TGTGCCAGCAGCTTTGGACAGGGGGAGGGTGGCTACACCTTC
abundance: -; d_gene: -; v_gene: TRBV21-1; len: 13; j_gene: TRBJ2-7; CDR3aa: CASIIAGGYEQYF; CDR3nt: TGTGCCAGCATCATCGCAGGGGGCTACGAGCAGTACTTC
abundance: few; d_gene: -; v_gene: TRBV5-4; len: 15; j_gene: TRBJ1-3; CDR3aa: CASSPDLAPGNTIYF; CDR3nt: TGTGCCAGCAGCCCGGACCTGGCCCCTGGAAACACCATATATTTT
abundance: -; d_gene: -; v_gene: TRBV7-2; len: 14; j_gene: TRBJ2-7; CDR3aa: CASSFSGLYPEQYF; CDR3nt: TGTGCCAGCAGCTTTAGCGGTCTTTATCCGGAGCAGTACTTC
abundance: -; d_gene: TRBD1; v_gene: TRBV4-2; len: 17; j_gene: TRBJ1-2; CDR3aa: CASSQGGTGGWVYGYTF; CDR3nt: TGTGCCAGCAGCCAAGGGGGGACAGGGGGCTGGGTCTATGGCTACACCTTC
abundance: -; d_gene: -; v_gene: TRBV5-1; len: 13; j_gene: TRBJ2-7; CDR3aa: CASSPEGGREQYF; CDR3nt: TGCGCCAGCAGCCCGGAGGGGGGCCGCGAGCAGTACTTC
abundance: -; d_gene: -; v_gene: TRBV11-2; len: 14; j_gene: TRBJ2-7; CDR3aa: CASSGIRGGYEQYF; CDR3nt: TGTGCCAGCAGCGGTATTCGGGGAGGCTACGAGCAGTACTTC
abundance: many; d_gene: -; v_gene: TRBV28; len: 16; j_gene: TRBJ1-4; CDR3aa: CASSLNGGATNEKLFF; CDR3nt: TGTGCCAGCAGTTTAAACGGGGGGGCAACTAATGAAAAACTGTTTTTT
abundance: -; d_gene: -; v_gene: TRBV5-4; len: 15; j_gene: TRBJ2-5; CDR3aa: CASSSKTDFQETQYF; CDR3nt: TGTGCCAGCAGCTCCAAGACCGACTTCCAAGAGACCCAGTACTTC
abundance: -; d_gene: -; v_gene: TRBV6-1; len: 16; j_gene: TRBJ2-3; CDR3aa: CASSEMKGGSTDTQYF; CDR3nt: TGTGCCAGCAGTGAAATGAAGGGGGGGAGCACAGATACGCAGTATTTT
abundance: -; d_gene: -; v_gene: TRBV4-2; len: 19; j_gene: TRBJ2-2; CDR3aa: CASSQPLNLGTQNTGELFF; CDR3nt: TGTGCCAGCAGCCAACCCCTCAACCTGGGCACCCAGAACACCGGGGAGCTGTTTTTT
abundance: -; d_gene: -; v_gene: TRBV4-1; len: 15; j_gene: TRBJ1-6; CDR3aa: CASSPRDRYNSPLHF; CDR3nt: TGCGCCAGCAGCCCCCGGGACCGATACAATTCACCCCTCCACTTT
abundance: once; d_gene: TRBD1; v_gene: TRBV28; len: 13; j_gene: TRBJ2-7; CDR3aa: CAIHNRGAYEQYF; CDR3nt: TGTGCCATCCATAACAGGGGCGCCTACGAGCAGTACTTC
abundance: -; d_gene: TRBD1; v_gene: TRBV2; len: 13; j_gene: TRBJ2-1; CDR3aa: CASDRGNYNEQFF; CDR3nt: TGTGCCAGCGACAGGGGTAACTACAATGAGCAGTTCTTC
abundance: few; d_gene: TRBD2; v_gene: TRBV18; len: 15; j_gene: TRBJ2-7; CDR3aa: CASSPRSGGAYEQYF; CDR3nt: TGTGCCAGCTCACCACGGAGCGGGGGGGCCTACGAGCAGTACTTC
abundance: -; d_gene: -; v_gene: TRBV9; len: 13; j_gene: TRBJ2-7; CDR3aa: CASSVGGSYEQYF; CDR3nt: TGTGCCAGCAGCGTAGGGGGCTCCTACGAGCAGTACTTC
abundance: -; d_gene: -; v_gene: TRBV28; len: 14; j_gene: TRBJ2-5; CDR3aa: CASSLLGQQETQYF; CDR3nt: TGTGCCAGCAGTTTATTGGGGCAGCAAGAGACCCAGTACTTC
abundance: -; d_gene: TRBD1; v_gene: TRBV7-9; len: 16; j_gene: TRBJ1-2; CDR3aa: CASSSPRTGDDYGYTF; CDR3nt: TGTGCCAGCAGCTCACCAAGGACAGGGGATGACTATGGCTACACCTTC
abundance: once; d_gene: -; v_gene: TRBV19; len: 12; j_gene: TRBJ1-2; CDR3aa: CASGLQGEGYTF; CDR3nt: TGTGCCAGTGGACTCCAGGGTGAAGGCTACACCTTC
abundance: once; d_gene: -; v_gene: TRBV12-3/TRBV12-4; len: 11; j_gene: TRBJ1-2; CDR3aa: CASSFRVGYTF; CDR3nt: TGTGCCAGCAGTTTTAGGGTAGGCTACACCTTC
abundance: -; d_gene: TRBD2; v_gene: TRBV11-1; len: 13; j_gene: TRBJ2-4; CDR3aa: CASSSTSGGAQYF; CDR3nt: TGTGCCAGCAGCTCTACTAGCGGGGGGGCTCAGTACTTC
abundance: once; d_gene: TRBD1; v_gene: TRBV10-3; len: 13; j_gene: TRBJ2-7; CDR3aa: CAISPQGGYEQYF; CDR3nt: TGTGCCATCAGTCCACAGGGGGGCTACGAGCAGTACTTC
abundance: -; d_gene: -; v_gene: TRBV28; len: 13; j_gene: TRBJ2-7; CDR3aa: CASSLPLGYEQYF; CDR3nt: TGTGCCAGCAGCCTACCTCTGGGCTACGAGCAGTACTTC
abundance: -; d_gene: -; v_gene: TRBV6-5; len: 12; j_gene: TRBJ2-7; CDR3aa: CASSATGGEQYF; CDR3nt: TGTGCCAGCAGCGCAACGGGTGGCGAGCAGTACTTC
abundance: once; d_gene: TRBD2; v_gene: TRBV5-6; len: 13; j_gene: TRBJ2-4; CDR3aa: CATSGAGKNIQYF; CDR3nt: TGTGCCACCAGCGGGGCCGGCAAAAACATTCAGTACTTC
abundance: -; d_gene: TRBD1; v_gene: TRBV19; len: 13; j_gene: TRBJ1-5; CDR3aa: CASIGQGGQPQHF; CDR3nt: TGTGCCAGTATAGGACAGGGGGGCCAGCCCCAGCATTTT
abundance: -; d_gene: TRBD2; v_gene: TRBV4-2; len: 16; j_gene: TRBJ2-5; CDR3aa: CASSLPTSGGGETQYF; CDR3nt: TGTGCCAGCAGCCTTCCGACTAGCGGGGGTGGTGAGACCCAGTACTTC
abundance: -; d_gene: TRBD2; v_gene: TRBV5-5; len: 16; j_gene: TRBJ2-2; CDR3aa: CASSPQTGGIIGELFF; CDR3nt: TGTGCCAGCAGCCCCCAAACGGGGGGGATAATCGGGGAGCTGTTTTTT
abundance: once; d_gene: -; v_gene: TRBV7-2; len: 12; j_gene: TRBJ2-3; CDR3aa: CASSLSTNTQYF; CDR3nt: TGTGCCAGCAGCTTATCCACTAATACGCAGTATTTT
abundance: once; d_gene: -; v_gene: TRBV28; len: 15; j_gene: TRBJ2-2; CDR3aa: CASSLLPHGTGELFF; CDR3nt: TGTGCCAGCAGTTTACTCCCACATGGCACCGGGGAGCTGTTTTTT
abundance: -; d_gene: TRBD1; v_gene: TRBV3-1/TRBV3-2; len: 15; j_gene: TRBJ1-5; CDR3aa: CASSRDRGIAQPQHF; CDR3nt: TGTGCCAGCAGTCGGGACAGGGGAATAGCTCAGCCCCAGCATTTT
abundance: -; d_gene: -; v_gene: TRBV11-2; len: 13; j_gene: TRBJ2-1; CDR3aa: CASSLDRYNEQFF; CDR3nt: TGTGCCAGCAGCTTAGACAGATACAATGAGCAGTTCTTC
abundance: -; d_gene: TRBD2; v_gene: TRBV5-1; len: 15; j_gene: TRBJ2-1; CDR3aa: CASSLLAGGSGEQFF; CDR3nt: TGCGCCAGCAGCTTGTTAGCGGGGGGTTCTGGGGAGCAGTTCTTC
abundance: -; d_gene: -; v_gene: TRBV9; len: 12; j_gene: TRBJ1-1; CDR3aa: CASGAMNTEAFF; CDR3nt: TGTGCCAGCGGGGCAATGAACACTGAAGCTTTCTTT
abundance: -; d_gene: -; v_gene: TRBV6-4; len: 10; j_gene: TRBJ2-2; CDR3aa: CARGDGELFF; CDR3nt: TGTGCCAGGGGGGACGGGGAGCTGTTTTTT
abundance: -; d_gene: TRBD1; v_gene: TRBV27; len: 17; j_gene: TRBJ1-1; CDR3aa: CASSRRTGGVRNTEAFF; CDR3nt: TGTGCCAGCAGCCGGAGGACAGGGGGCGTCAGGAACACTGAAGCTTTCTTT
abundance: -; d_gene: TRBD2; v_gene: TRBV10-3; len: 18; j_gene: TRBJ2-2; CDR3aa: CAITQGLAGGRNTGELFF; CDR3nt: TGTGCCATCACTCAGGGACTAGCGGGGGGGCGGAACACCGGGGAGCTGTTTTTT
abundance: -; d_gene: -; v_gene: TRBV9; len: 15; j_gene: TRBJ1-2; CDR3aa: CASSSTDTTNYGYTF; CDR3nt: TGTGCCAGCAGCTCTACGGATACTACTAACTATGGCTACACCTTC
abundance: -; d_gene: TRBD2; v_gene: TRBV5-1; len: 14; j_gene: TRBJ2-3; CDR3aa: CASSSSGGTDTQYF; CDR3nt: TGCGCCAGCAGCTCTAGCGGGGGCACAGATACGCAGTATTTT
abundance: -; d_gene: -; v_gene: TRBV14; len: 15; j_gene: TRBJ2-7; CDR3aa: CASSQDLQINYEQYF; CDR3nt: TGTGCCAGCAGCCAAGATCTTCAAATCAACTACGAGCAGTACTTC
abundance: -; d_gene: -; v_gene: TRBV7-2; len: 15; j_gene: TRBJ2-4; CDR3aa: CASSRGMWDKNIQYF; CDR3nt: TGTGCCAGCAGCCGGGGGATGTGGGACAAAAACATTCAGTACTTC
abundance: -; d_gene: -; v_gene: TRBV11-2; len: 15; j_gene: TRBJ2-7; CDR3aa: CASSSPWASPYEQYF; CDR3nt: TGTGCCAGCAGCTCCCCCTGGGCTAGCCCTTACGAGCAGTACTTC
abundance: -; d_gene: TRBD1; v_gene: TRBV10-3; len: 13; j_gene: TRBJ1-1; CDR3aa: CAINRQGGTEAFF; CDR3nt: TGTGCCATCAATCGACAGGGGGGGACTGAAGCTTTCTTT
abundance: -; d_gene: TRBD1; v_gene: TRBV2; len: 15; j_gene: TRBJ2-1; CDR3aa: CASIQGQSSYNEQFF; CDR3nt: TGTGCCAGCATCCAGGGACAGAGCTCCTACAATGAGCAGTTCTTC
abundance: -; d_gene: -; v_gene: TRBV14; len: 14; j_gene: TRBJ2-5; CDR3aa: CASSQSTLQETQYF; CDR3nt: TGTGCCAGCAGCCAATCGACCCTCCAAGAGACCCAGTACTTC
abundance: -; d_gene: TRBD2; v_gene: TRBV11-3; len: 18; j_gene: TRBJ2-1; CDR3aa: CASSLDLTGLGFYNEQFF; CDR3nt: TGTGCCAGCAGCTTAGATCTTACAGGACTAGGTTTCTACAATGAGCAGTTCTTC
abundance: -; d_gene: TRBD1; v_gene: TRBV19; len: 14; j_gene: TRBJ1-5; CDR3aa: CASSITGGLEPQHF; CDR3nt: TGTGCCAGTAGTATAACAGGGGGCCTGGAGCCCCAGCATTTT
abundance: -; d_gene: -; v_gene: TRBV18; len: 13; j_gene: TRBJ2-7; CDR3aa: CASSLLSSYEQYF; CDR3nt: TGTGCCAGCTCACTCCTGAGCTCCTACGAGCAGTACTTC
abundance: -; d_gene: TRBD1; v_gene: TRBV6-1; len: 16; j_gene: TRBJ1-5; CDR3aa: CASSEGWGQGHQPQHF; CDR3nt: TGTGCCAGCAGTGAAGGTTGGGGACAGGGGCATCAGCCCCAGCATTTT